Included here is one T cell receptor beta chain sequence, with context. Treatment in this sample: preoperative locoregional IRX-2 cytokine immunotherapy. The repertoire was sequenced with immunoSEQ multiplex PCR; TCRdb's copy has only in-frame clones and lacks some. Seen here are about 67,000 clones, roughly 95% observed once, and the top ten hold about 1.8%. This CDR3 has 14 amino acids. Looked up from germline, CDR1 is SGHVS and CDR2 is FQNEAQ. Trimming pared 8 bases from V and 7 bases from J, leaving 18 bases between. The data originate from a study of preoperative IRX-2 immunotherapy in early breast cancer.

Sample acquisition took place from a patient treated with IRX-2 immunotherapy. This sequence was found in a human donor with breast cancer. The chain carries TRBV7-8 and TRBJ2-1, with D uncertain. The CDR3 loop reads CASDLGLWNNEQFF. DNA of the CDR3: TGTGCCAGCGACCTCGGTCTCTGGAATAATGAGCAGTTCTTC.